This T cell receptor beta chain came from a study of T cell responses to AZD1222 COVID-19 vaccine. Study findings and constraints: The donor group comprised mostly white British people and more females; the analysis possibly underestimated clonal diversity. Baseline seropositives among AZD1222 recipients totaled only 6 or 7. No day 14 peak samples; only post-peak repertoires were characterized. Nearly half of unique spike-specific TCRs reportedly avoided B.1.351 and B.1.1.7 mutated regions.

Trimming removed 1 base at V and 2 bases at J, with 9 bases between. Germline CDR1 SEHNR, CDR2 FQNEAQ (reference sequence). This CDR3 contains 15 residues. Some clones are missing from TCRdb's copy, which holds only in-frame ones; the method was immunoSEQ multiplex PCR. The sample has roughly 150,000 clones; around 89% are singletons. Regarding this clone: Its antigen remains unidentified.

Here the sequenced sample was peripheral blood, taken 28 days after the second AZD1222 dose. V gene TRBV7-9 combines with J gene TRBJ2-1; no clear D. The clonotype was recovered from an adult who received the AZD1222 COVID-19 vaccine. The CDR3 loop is CASSLGAATYNEQFF. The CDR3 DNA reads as TGTGCCAGCAGCTTAGGGGCGGCCACCTACAATGAGCAGTTCTTC.